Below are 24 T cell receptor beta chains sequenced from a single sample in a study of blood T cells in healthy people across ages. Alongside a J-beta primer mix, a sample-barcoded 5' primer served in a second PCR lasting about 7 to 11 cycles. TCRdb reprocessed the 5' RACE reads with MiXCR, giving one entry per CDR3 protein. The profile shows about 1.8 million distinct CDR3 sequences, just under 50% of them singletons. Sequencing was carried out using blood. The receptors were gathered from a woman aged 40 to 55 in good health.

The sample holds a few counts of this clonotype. The CDR3 spells CASSPGGSGKYNEQFF. In DNA form, the CDR3 reads TGTGCCAGCAGTCCCGGTGGTAGCGGGAAATACAATGAGCAGTTCTTC. The chain combines TRBV6-6 with TRBJ2-1; 8 positions match TRBD2. Germline V gives CDR1 MNHNY, CDR2 SVGAGI (reference sequence). The length of the CDR3 is 16 residues. Germline trimming cut 5 bases from V and 4 bases from J; bases unmatched to any gene: 10.

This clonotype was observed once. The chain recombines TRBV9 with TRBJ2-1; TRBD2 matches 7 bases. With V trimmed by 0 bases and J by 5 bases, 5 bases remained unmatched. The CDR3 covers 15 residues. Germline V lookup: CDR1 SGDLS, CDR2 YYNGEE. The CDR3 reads CASSVEGGADNEQFF. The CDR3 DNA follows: TGTGCCAGCAGCGTAGAGGGAGGGGCCGACAATGAGCAGTTCTTC.

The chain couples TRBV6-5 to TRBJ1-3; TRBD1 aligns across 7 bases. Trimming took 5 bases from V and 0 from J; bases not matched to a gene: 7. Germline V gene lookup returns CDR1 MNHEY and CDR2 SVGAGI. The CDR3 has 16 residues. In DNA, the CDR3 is TGTGCCAGCAGTCGGGACAGAGGCAACTCTGGAAACACCATATATTTT. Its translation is CASSRDRGNSGNTIYF.

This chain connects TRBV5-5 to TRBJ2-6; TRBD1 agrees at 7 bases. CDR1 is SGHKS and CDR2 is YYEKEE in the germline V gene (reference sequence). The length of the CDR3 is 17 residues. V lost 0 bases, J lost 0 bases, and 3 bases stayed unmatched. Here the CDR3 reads CASSLATGSSGANVLTF. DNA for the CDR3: TGTGCCAGCAGCTTGGCGACAGGGAGCTCTGGGGCCAACGTCCTGACTTTC.

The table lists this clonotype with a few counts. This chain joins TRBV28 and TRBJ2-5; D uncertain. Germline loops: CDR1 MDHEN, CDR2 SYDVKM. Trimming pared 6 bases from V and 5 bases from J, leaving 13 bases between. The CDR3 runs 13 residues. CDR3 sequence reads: CASSGSAPETQYF. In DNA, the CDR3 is TGTGCCAGCAGCGGATCTGCCCCGGAGACCCAGTACTTC.

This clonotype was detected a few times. CDR3 DNA sequence: TGTGCCAGCAGCTTAGGCCCAGTCGTCGTGGAGCAGTACTTC. Amino acids: CASSLGPVVVEQYF. The rearrangement links TRBV11-2 to TRBJ2-7; D gene ambiguous. This CDR3 region has 14 residues. Germline CDR1 is SGHAT and CDR2 is FQNNGV. V lost 1 base and J lost 7, with 14 bases in between.

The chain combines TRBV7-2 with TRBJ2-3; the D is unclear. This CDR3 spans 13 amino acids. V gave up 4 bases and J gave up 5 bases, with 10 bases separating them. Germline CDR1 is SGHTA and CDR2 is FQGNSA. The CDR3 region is CASSSDHGDTQYF. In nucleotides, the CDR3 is TGTGCCAGCAGCTCCGACCACGGAGATACGCAGTATTTT.

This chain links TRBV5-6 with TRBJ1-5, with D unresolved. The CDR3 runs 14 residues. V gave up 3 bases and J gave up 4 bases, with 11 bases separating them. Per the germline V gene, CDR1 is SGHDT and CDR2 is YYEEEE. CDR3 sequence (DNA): TGTGCCAGCAGCTCCCCGACACGGAATCAGCCCCAGCATTTT. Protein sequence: CASSSPTRNQPQHF.

The CDR3 loop reads CASSKYRGSTDTQYF. The CDR3 bases are TGTGCCAGCAGCAAGTACAGGGGTAGCACAGATACGCAGTATTTT. The V and J genes are TRBV21-1 and TRBJ2-3; no check of the table's D call, TRBD1, against the DNA was made. TRBV21-1 is a pseudogene locus. The CDR3 extends over 15 amino acids.

The chain's CDR3 is CASSAPGQGALETQYF. The CDR3 bases are TGTGCCAGCAGCGCCCCGGGACAGGGGGCGCTGGAGACCCAGTACTTC. This chain uses TRBV2 with TRBJ2-7; 12 bases match TRBD1. Gene TRBJ2-5 matches the end of the DNA better, so the J call may be wrong. Germline V CDR1 and CDR2: SNHLY, FYNNEI. The CDR3 loop spans 16 amino acids.

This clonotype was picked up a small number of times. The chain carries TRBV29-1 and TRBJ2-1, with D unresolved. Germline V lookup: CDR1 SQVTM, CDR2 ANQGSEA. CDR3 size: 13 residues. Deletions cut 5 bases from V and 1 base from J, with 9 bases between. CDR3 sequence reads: CSVFDFSYNEQFF. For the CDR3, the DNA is TGCAGCGTTTTCGATTTTTCCTACAATGAGCAGTTCTTC.

Written as DNA, the CDR3 is TGTGCCAGCAGCGTACAGGGGGGAGTTGGGGAGACCCAGTACTTC. This gives the protein CASSVQGGVGETQYF. The gene calls are TRBV11-2 and TRBJ2-7, with 8 bases aligning to TRBD1. TRBJ2-5 matches the DNA end more closely, so the J call is doubtful. Germline V lookup: CDR1 SGHAT, CDR2 FQNNGV. The CDR3 extends over 15 amino acids.

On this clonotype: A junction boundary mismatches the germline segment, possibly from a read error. CDR3 coding DNA: TGTGCCAGCAGCTTAATCGGAGGGGTAGCCAAAAACACTCAGTACTTC. Amino acid sequence: CASSLIGGVAKNTQYF. V gene TRBV7-2 combines with J gene TRBJ2-4; a weak D match, TRBD2 (6 bases). Germline CDR1 SGHTA, CDR2 FQGNSA. This CDR3 comprises 16 residues.

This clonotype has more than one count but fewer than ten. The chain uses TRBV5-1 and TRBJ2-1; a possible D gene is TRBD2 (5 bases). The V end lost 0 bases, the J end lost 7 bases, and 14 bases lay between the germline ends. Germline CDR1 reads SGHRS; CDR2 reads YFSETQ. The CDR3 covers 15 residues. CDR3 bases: TGCGCCAGCAGCTTGGCCGCGCTAGCTGGGAATGAGCAGTTCTTC. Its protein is CASSLAALAGNEQFF.

For the CDR3, the DNA is TGTGCCAGCAGCGTGGACACGGGACGCAACTATGGCTACACCTTC. This encodes CASSVDTGRNYGYTF. V is TRBV7-2 and J is TRBJ1-2; TRBD1 might be the D (5 bases). CDR1 is SGHTA, CDR2 FQGNSA, per germline. V lost 5 bases to trimming and J lost 2 bases, with 15 bases between them. CDR3 length equals 15 residues. Supplemented by reference TRBV7-2 and TRBJ1-2, the full variable domain reads GAGVSQSPSNKVTEKGKDVELRCDPISGHTALYWYRQSLGQGLEFLIYFQGNSAPDKSGLPSDRFSAERTGGSVSTLTIQRTQQEDSAVYLCASSVDTGRNYGYTFGSGTRLTVV.

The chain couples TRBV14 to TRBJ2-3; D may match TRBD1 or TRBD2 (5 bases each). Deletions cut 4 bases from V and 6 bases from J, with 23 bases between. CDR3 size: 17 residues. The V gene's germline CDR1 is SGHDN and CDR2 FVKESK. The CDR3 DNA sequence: TGTGCCAGCAGCCCCCTGAAGGGACCGAATCGGAGGGATACGCAGTATTTT. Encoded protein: CASSPLKGPNRRDTQYF.

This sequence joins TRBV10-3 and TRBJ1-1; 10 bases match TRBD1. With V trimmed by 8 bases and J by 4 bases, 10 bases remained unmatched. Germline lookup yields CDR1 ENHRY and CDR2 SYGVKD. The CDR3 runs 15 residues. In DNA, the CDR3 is TGTGCCATCCATAACACCGGGACAGGGGTCACTGAAGCTTTCTTT. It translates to CAIHNTGTGVTEAFF.

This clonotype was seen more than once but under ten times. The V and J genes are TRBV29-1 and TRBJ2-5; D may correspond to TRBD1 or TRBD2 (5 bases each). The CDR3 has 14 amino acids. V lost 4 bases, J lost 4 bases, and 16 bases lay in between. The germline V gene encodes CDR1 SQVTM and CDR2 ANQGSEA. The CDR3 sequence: CSVGGTVAIETQYF. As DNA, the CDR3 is TGCAGCGTTGGGGGGACGGTAGCGATAGAGACCCAGTACTTC.

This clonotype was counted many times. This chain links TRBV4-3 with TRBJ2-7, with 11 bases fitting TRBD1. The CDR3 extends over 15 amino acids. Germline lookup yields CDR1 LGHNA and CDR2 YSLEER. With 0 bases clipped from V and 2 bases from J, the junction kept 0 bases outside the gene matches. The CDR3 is CASSQEGQGAYEQYF. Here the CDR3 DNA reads TGCGCCAGCAGCCAAGAGGGACAGGGGGCCTACGAGCAGTACTTC.

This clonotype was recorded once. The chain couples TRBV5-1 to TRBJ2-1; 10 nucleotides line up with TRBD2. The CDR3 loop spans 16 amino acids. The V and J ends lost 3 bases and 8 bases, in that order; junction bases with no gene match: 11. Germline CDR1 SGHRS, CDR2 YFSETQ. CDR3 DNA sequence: TGCGCCAGCAGCTCGAGGACTAGCGGCCTTCTGGATGAGCAGTTCTTC. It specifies CASSSRTSGLLDEQFF.

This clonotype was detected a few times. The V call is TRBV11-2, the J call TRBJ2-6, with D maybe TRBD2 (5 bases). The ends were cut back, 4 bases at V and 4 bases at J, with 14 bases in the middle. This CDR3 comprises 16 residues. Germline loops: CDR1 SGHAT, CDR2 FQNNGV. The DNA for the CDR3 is TGTGCCAGCAGCTGGTATCGGGGAGCGGGGGCCAACGTCCTGACTTTC. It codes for CASSWYRGAGANVLTF.

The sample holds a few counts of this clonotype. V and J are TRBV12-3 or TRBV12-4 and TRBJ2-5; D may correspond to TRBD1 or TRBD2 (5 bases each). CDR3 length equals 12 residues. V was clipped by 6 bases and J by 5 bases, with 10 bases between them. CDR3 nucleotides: TGTGCCAGCAGCCGGGACGGGGAGACCCAGTACTTC. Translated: CASSRDGETQYF.

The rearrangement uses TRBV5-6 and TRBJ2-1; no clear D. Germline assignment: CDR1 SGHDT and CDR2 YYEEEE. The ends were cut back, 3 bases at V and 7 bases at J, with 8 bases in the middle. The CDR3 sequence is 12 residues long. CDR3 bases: TGTGCCAGCAGCTACCAACGGAATGAGCAGTTCTTC. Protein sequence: CASSYQRNEQFF.

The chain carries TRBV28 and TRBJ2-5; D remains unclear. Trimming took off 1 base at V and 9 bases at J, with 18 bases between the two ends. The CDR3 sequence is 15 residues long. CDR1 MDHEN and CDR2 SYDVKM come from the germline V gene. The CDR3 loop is CASSLLQRPPAAQYF. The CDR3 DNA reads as TGTGCCAGCAGTTTATTGCAAAGACCGCCCGCGGCCCAGTACTTC.